The 2 T cell receptor beta chains in this list originate from one sample, sequenced in a study of blood T cell repertoires in COVID-19. Repertoires were generated with immunoSEQ multiplex PCR, while TCRdb's copy carries only in-frame clones and drops some. The top ten clones hold roughly 5.2% of a sample with about 62,000 clones, around 90% of them seen once. The material sequenced was peripheral blood. The receptors originated from a human donor in a cohort sampled during active COVID-19.

The chain recombines TRBV9 with TRBJ2-5; 12 nucleotides match TRBD2. V lost 6 bases to trimming and J lost 5 bases; unmatched junction nucleotides: 8. The CDR3 totals 15 residues. Germline V CDR1 and CDR2: SGDLS, YYNGEE. CDR3: CASTRLAGVGETQYF. DNA of the CDR3: TGTGCCAGCACCCGACTAGCGGGAGTGGGGGAGACCCAGTACTTC.

The chain recombines TRBV6-5 with TRBJ2-1, with D hard to call. The CDR3 sequence is 13 residues long. The germline gives CDR1 MNHEY, CDR2 SVGAGI. The V end lost 9 bases, the J end lost 7 bases, and 16 bases lay between the germline ends. The CDR3 is CASRLGRFNEQFF. In nucleotides, the CDR3 is TGTGCCAGTCGACTCGGAAGATTTAATGAGCAGTTCTTC.